This passage covers 21 T cell receptor beta chains from one sample sequenced in a study of cytomegalovirus exposure and HLA in healthy donors (dated by TCRdb to about 2017). Preparation of the library involved the immunoSEQ multiplex PCR assay. For the multiplex PCR, a mixture combining 60 forward primers for TCR Vbeta segments and 13 reverse primers for TCR Jbeta segments was used. As stored in TCRdb, this immuneACCESS dataset retains in-frame rearrangements with V and J assigned. A fraction of the clones does not appear; measured against another copy, unresolved V genes explain less than half of the discrepancy, and the remainder lacks a known reason. Within this sample are about 160,000 clones, with 70% to 90% of them counted one time only. More than 2% of the sample goes to the ten largest clones. Specimen: PBMCs. Receptor source: a young man in good health and CMV-seropositive.

This clone was detected only once. V is TRBV6-1 and J is TRBJ2-1, with a tentative D call TRBD1 (5 bases). CDR1 MNHNS and CDR2 SASEGT come from the germline V gene. The CDR3 sequence is 15 residues long. The germline V and J ends were trimmed by 7 bases and 1 base, with 14 bases remaining between them. CDR3 residues: CASIAGPLSYNEQFF. CDR3 sequence (DNA): TGTGCCAGCATAGCAGGGCCTTTGTCCTACAATGAGCAGTTCTTC.

The V call is TRBV30, the J call TRBJ1-2, with a possible D match to TRBD1 (6 bases). The germline V gene encodes CDR1 GTSNPN and CDR2 SVGIG (reference sequence). The CDR3 has 16 amino acids. Deletions cut 4 bases from V and 3 bases from J, with 21 bases between. The CDR3 loop reads CAWMDNTGMLYYGYTF. Written as DNA, the CDR3 is TGTGCCTGGATGGACAATACAGGGATGTTATACTATGGCTACACCTTC.

This chain uses TRBV7-6 with TRBJ2-4; D possibly corresponds to TRBD1 (6 bases). The germline V and J ends were trimmed by 5 bases and 9 bases, with 11 bases remaining between them. The CDR3 contains 12 residues. Germline-derived CDR1 and CDR2 are SGHVS and FNYEAQ. CDR3 nucleotide sequence: TGTGCCAGCAGCCCCGAGACAGGCATTCAGTACTTC. Its translation is CASSPETGIQYF.

The V and J genes are TRBV15 and TRBJ2-3; TRBD2 matches at 8 bases. The CDR3 totals 16 residues. The V gene end was trimmed by 6 bases and the J gene end by 2 bases; junction bases not matched to a gene: 10. Germline V CDR1 and CDR2: LNHNV, YYDKDF (reference sequence). The DNA for the CDR3 is TGTGCCACCAGAGACAGCTGGCGGGGGGACACAGATACGCAGTATTTT. Translation gives CATRDSWRGDTDTQYF.

The rearrangement uses TRBV10-3 and TRBJ2-3; D might be TRBD1 (6 bases). Trimming took 0 bases from V and 6 from J, leaving 13 bases between them. CDR1 is ENHRY, CDR2 SYGVKD, per germline. The CDR3 has 15 residues. The CDR3 loop reads CAISESSGVRDTQYF. The CDR3 DNA reads TGTGCCATCAGTGAGTCGTCAGGGGTGAGGGATACGCAGTATTTT.

In this sample, this clone turned up once. V usage is TRBV7-9 and J usage is TRBJ2-3; TRBD2 matches at 8 bases. Trimming cost V 5 bases and J 2 bases; bases outside gene matches: 6. Germline V gene data show CDR1 as SEHNR and CDR2 as FQNEAQ (reference sequence). The CDR3 extends over 15 amino acids. The CDR3 sequence: CASSRTSLPTDTQYF. The CDR3 DNA reads as TGTGCCAGCAGCCGGACTAGCCTCCCCACAGATACGCAGTATTTT. Using reference TRBV7-9 and TRBJ2-3 for the parts outside the CDR3, the full variable domain is DTGVSQNPRHKITKRGQNVTFRCDPISEHNRLYWYRQTLGQGPEFLTYFQNEAQLEKSRLLSDRFSAERPKGSFSTLEIQRTEQGDSAMYLCASSRTSLPTDTQYFGPGTRLTVL.

V is TRBV21-1 and J is TRBJ1-4. TRBV21-1 is classified as a pseudogene. The CDR3 has 15 amino acids. This chain's CDR3 is CASSKAGGGGVGLFF. The CDR3 DNA follows: TGTGCCAGCAGCAAAGCGGGCGGCGGGGGTGTCGGACTGTTTTTT.

V usage is TRBV4-3 and J usage is TRBJ1-1; 7 nucleotides line up with TRBD1. The CDR3 is 16 amino acids. From germline, CDR1 is LGHNA and CDR2 YSLEER. The ends lost 1 base at V and 1 base at J; junction bases unmatched: 6. The CDR3 region has the DNA TGCGCCAGCAGCCAAGGGGTTACAGGGGAGAACACTGAAGCTTTCTTT. Translating it yields CASSQGVTGENTEAFF.

The V and J genes are TRBV6-5 and TRBJ1-1; TRBD1 is a possible D gene (5 bases). Germline assignment: CDR1 MNHEY and CDR2 SVGAGI. The CDR3 has 12 residues. Deletions cut 4 bases from V and 10 bases from J, with 13 bases between. Written as DNA, the CDR3 is TGTGCCAGCAGTTCCAACGCGGGGCGAGCTTTCTTT. Its translation: CASSSNAGRAFF.

The rearrangement links TRBV6-5 to TRBJ2-7, with 7 nucleotides matching TRBD1. The CDR3 loop spans 15 amino acids. The germline V gene encodes CDR1 MNHEY and CDR2 SVGAGI. With 4 bases clipped from V and 3 bases from J, the junction kept 9 bases outside the gene matches. The CDR3 DNA reads TGTGCCAGCAGTTGGAGACAGGGAGATAACTACGAGCAGTACTTC. Protein product: CASSWRQGDNYEQYF.

The chain couples TRBV7-3 to TRBJ2-7; the match to TRBD2 covers 11 bases. The junction had 3 bases not matched to a gene; V was cut back by 3 bases and J by 5 bases. The CDR3 consists of 14 residues. The germline V gene has CDR1 SGHTA and CDR2 FQGTGA. This chain's CDR3 is CASSLTSGVHEQYF. In DNA, the CDR3 is TGTGCCAGCAGCTTGACTAGCGGGGTCCACGAGCAGTACTTC.

V and J are TRBV9 and TRBJ2-3; 7 bases line up with TRBD2. J was trimmed by 2 bases and V by 4 bases; bases with no gene match: 7. Germline lookup yields CDR1 SGDLS and CDR2 YYNGEE. The CDR3 extends over 15 amino acids. The CDR3 sequence: CASSPSGGVTDTQYF. The CDR3 DNA sequence: TGTGCCAGCAGCCCTAGCGGTGGTGTCACAGATACGCAGTATTTT.

In its sample, this clone was seen a few times. The chain uses TRBV5-1 and TRBJ1-2, with TRBD1 identical over 8 bases. This CDR3 spans 15 amino acids. The germline gives CDR1 SGHRS, CDR2 YFSETQ. Trimming removed 4 bases from V and 2 bases from J; junction bases left unmatched: 7. The CDR3 bases are TGCGCCAGCAGCCAAAGCGACAGGGGAAACTATGGCTACACCTTC. This codes for CASSQSDRGNYGYTF.

This chain connects TRBV7-2 to TRBJ2-1; TRBD2 matches 12 bases. Germline trimming cut 5 bases from V and 9 bases from J; bases unmatched to any gene: 8. The CDR3 is made up of 15 amino acids. Germline-derived CDR1 and CDR2 are SGHTA and FQGNSA. CDR3 sequence reads: CASSPTSGGLGEQFF. CDR3 DNA: TGTGCCAGCAGCCCGACTAGCGGGGGTTTGGGTGAGCAGTTCTTC. The entire variable domain, with the rest obtained from reference TRBV7-2 and TRBJ2-1, is as follows: GAGVSQSPSNKVTEKGKDVELRCDPISGHTALYWYRQSLGQGLEFLIYFQGNSAPDKSGLPSDRFSAERTGGSVSTLTIQRTQQEDSAVYLCASSPTSGGLGEQFFGPGTRLTVL.

The chain links TRBV7-3 to TRBJ2-1; 8 nucleotides match TRBD2. V was pared by 1 base and J by 2 bases, with 1 base of the junction left unmatched. The CDR3 is 15 residues long. CDR1 is SGHTA, CDR2 FQGTGA, per germline. This chain's CDR3 is CASSLRRGAYNEQFF. The CDR3 DNA reads TGTGCCAGCAGCTTAAGGCGGGGGGCCTACAATGAGCAGTTCTTC.

The rearrangement links TRBV4-3 to TRBJ1-5; D call uncertain. This CDR3 is built from 14 residues. The germline V and J ends were trimmed by 0 bases and 0 bases, with 3 bases remaining between them. Per germline, CDR1 LGHNA and CDR2 YSLEER. The CDR3 bases are TGCGCCAGCAGCCAAGACAATAGCAATCAGCCCCAGCATTTT. It is translated as CASSQDNSNQPQHF.

CDR3 DNA sequence: TGTGCCATCAGTGTTATGAACACCATATATTTT. This translates into CAISVMNTIYF. V usage is TRBV10-3 and J usage is TRBJ1-3; D is ambiguous. Trimming stripped 4 bases from V and 7 bases from J, with 5 bases between. The CDR3 totals 11 residues. The germline gives CDR1 ENHRY, CDR2 SYGVKD.

This clone was counted only a few times. The chain joins TRBV5-4 to TRBJ1-2; D may be TRBD1 (6 bases). The CDR3 loop spans 14 amino acids. Deletions cut 1 base from V and 5 bases from J, with 12 bases between. CDR1 and CDR2 (germline): SGHNT, YYREEE (reference sequence). This CDR3 is CASSLMGAEYGYTF. The DNA of the CDR3 is TGTGCCAGCAGCTTGATGGGGGCTGAGTATGGCTACACCTTC.

This clone is a singleton in its sample. The V gene is TRBV6-1, the J gene TRBJ2-7, with 10 bases fitting TRBD1. Germline values: CDR1 MNHNS, CDR2 SASEGT. With 6 bases clipped from V and 6 bases from J, the junction kept 5 bases outside the gene matches. This CDR3 has 13 residues. CDR3: CASRGTGDPEQYF. The CDR3 bases are TGTGCCAGCAGAGGGACAGGGGATCCCGAGCAGTACTTC.

This chain uses TRBV6-1 with TRBJ2-5; 10 positions agree with TRBD1. The CDR3 extends over 16 amino acids. With 3 bases clipped from V and 4 bases from J, the junction kept 8 bases outside the gene matches. CDR1 is MNHNS, CDR2 SASEGT, per germline. The CDR3 region has the DNA TGTGCCAGCAGTGACCTACCGGGACAGGGGAGAGAGACCCAGTACTTC. Translation gives CASSDLPGQGRETQYF.

V and J are TRBV4-2 and TRBJ2-5, with 8 bases matching TRBD2. Trimming removed 3 bases from V and 5 bases from J; junction bases left unmatched: 11. Germline lookup yields CDR1 LGHNA and CDR2 YNFKEQ. The CDR3 has 16 residues. The CDR3: CASSQETGGTTETQYF. CDR3 bases: TGTGCCAGCAGCCAGGAAACGGGGGGGACGACGGAGACCCAGTACTTC.